Below are 31 T cell receptor beta chains sequenced from a single sample in a study of early T cells in non-severe SARS-CoV-2 infection. TCRdb processed the 5' RACE reads anew with MiXCR; each CDR3 protein has one entry. The table includes fewer than 120,000 distinct CDR3 sequences, about 12% detected once. The starting material was whole blood, obtained at baseline. All receptors come from an adult who was a healthcare worker with PCR-confirmed SARS-CoV-2 infection or an uninfected control (not recorded which).

This clonotype was observed at least ten times. The genes are TRBV6-1 and TRBJ1-2, with D tentatively TRBD1 (6 bases). Germline assignment: CDR1 MNHNS and CDR2 SASEGT. V gave up 4 bases and J gave up 5 bases, with 14 bases separating them. This CDR3 is 14 amino acids long. CDR3 protein: CASSVDGQTYGYTF. The CDR3 DNA is TGTGCCAGCAGTGTAGACGGACAGACGTATGGCTACACCTTC.

This clonotype was counted a few times. The chain joins TRBV5-1 to TRBJ1-2; TRBD1 matches at 9 bases. J gave up 6 bases and V 4 bases, and 10 bases lay outside the gene matches. The CDR3 is 15 amino acids. The germline CDR1 and CDR2 sequences are SGHRS and YFSETQ. The CDR3 sequence is CASSVGQGGRDGYTF. The CDR3 region has the DNA TGCGCCAGCAGCGTGGGACAGGGAGGTCGGGATGGCTACACCTTC. Complete variable domain (other parts from reference TRBV5-1 and TRBJ1-2): KAGVTQTPRYLIKTRGQQVTLSCSPISGHRSVSWYQQTPGQGLQFLFEYFSETQRNKGNFPGRFSGRQFSNSRSEMNVSTLELGDSALYLCASSVGQGGRDGYTFGSGTRLTVV.

In its sample, this clonotype was seen a few times. The chain has TRBV5-4 and TRBJ1-1; D is ambiguous. The ends were cut back, 3 bases at V and 9 bases at J, with 15 bases in the middle. The germline V gene has CDR1 SGHNT and CDR2 YYREEE (reference sequence). The CDR3 runs to 13 residues. As DNA, the CDR3 is TGTGCCAGCAGCTACCTTAACGGAGGGCAAGCTTTCTTT. Translation: CASSYLNGGQAFF.

This chain links TRBV5-6 with TRBJ1-5; D uncertain. Trimming left V 6 bases short and J 0 bases short, with 13 bases between. The CDR3 loop spans 15 amino acids. Germline V lookup: CDR1 SGHDT, CDR2 YYEEEE. DNA of the CDR3: TGTGCCAGCAACCTCTTCGGGGATAGCAATCAGCCCCAGCATTTT. Translation gives CASNLFGDSNQPQHF. Full variable domain (remainder filled in from reference TRBV5-6 and TRBJ1-5): DAGVTQSPTHLIKTRGQQVTLRCSPKSGHDTVSWYQQALGQGPQFIFQYYEEEERQRGNFPDRFSGHQFPNYSSELNVNALLLGDSALYLCASNLFGDSNQPQHFGDGTRLSIL.

At least ten counts were recorded for this clonotype. This chain links TRBV27 with TRBJ1-2; 7 nucleotides align to TRBD1. Germline CDR1 reads MNHEY; CDR2 reads SMNVEV (reference sequence). After removal of 5 bases from V and 6 bases from J, the junction contained 6 bases not matched to a gene. This CDR3 comprises 13 residues. As DNA, the CDR3 is TGTGCCAGCAGTGCAAGACAGGGTGATGGCTACACCTTC. Amino acid sequence: CASSARQGDGYTF.

CDR3 DNA: TGTGCCAGCAGCCCGGGGGGACACTACACAGATACGCAGTATTTT. It encodes CASSPGGHYTDTQYF. The V gene is TRBV7-8, the J gene TRBJ2-3; weak D call: TRBD2 (7 bases). Germline-derived CDR1 and CDR2 are SGHVS and FQNEAQ. Trimming took 5 bases from V and 2 from J, leaving 14 bases between them. This CDR3 has 15 amino acids.

The rearrangement joins TRBV6-6 to TRBJ1-1, with D perhaps TRBD1 (6 bases). Germline-derived CDR1 and CDR2 are MNHNY and SVGAGI (reference sequence). Between the trimmed V and J ends, which lost 0 bases and 8 bases, there was a span of 7 bases. This CDR3 spans 12 amino acids. The CDR3 coding sequence is TGTGCCAGCAGTTACTCAGACAGGGAAGCTTTCTTT. As protein: CASSYSDREAFF.

This clonotype was picked up many times. J is TRBJ2-6 and V is TRBV7-2; D possibly corresponds to TRBD1 (6 bases). Germline lookup yields CDR1 SGHTA and CDR2 FQGNSA. The germline V and J ends were trimmed by 6 bases and 2 bases, with 11 bases remaining between them. This CDR3 has 15 amino acids. CDR3 coding DNA: TGTGCCAGCAGTCGTGCAGGGGCTGGGGCCAACGTCCTGACTTTC. Translated: CASSRAGAGANVLTF.

The rearrangement links TRBV5-6 to TRBJ2-1; D is possibly TRBD2 (6 bases). The CDR3 has 17 residues. Germline CDR1 SGHDT, CDR2 YYEEEE. V lost 5 bases and J lost 0, with 18 bases in between. The CDR3 coding sequence is TGTGCCAGCAGGTACGGGACTCATGACAGCTCCTACAATGAGCAGTTCTTC. Its protein is CASRYGTHDSSYNEQFF.

This clonotype has a handful of counts. The rearrangement joins TRBV5-1 to TRBJ2-7; D may be TRBD1 (6 bases). From germline, CDR1 is SGHRS and CDR2 YFSETQ. Trimming cost V 5 bases and J 5 bases, with 11 bases left between them. CDR3 size: 12 residues. DNA for the CDR3: TGCGCCAGCAGATTACAGGGTGACGAGCAGTACTTC. Translation: CASRLQGDEQYF.

This clonotype was seen at least ten times. Here the CDR3 DNA reads TGTGCCCATGGGACAGGGGGCGCCGAGCAGTACTTC. Residues: CAHGTGGAEQYF. The chain couples TRBV30 to TRBJ2-7, with 12 bases that match TRBD1. Germline V gives CDR1 GTSNPN, CDR2 SVGIG (reference sequence). Trimming removed 8 bases from V and 6 bases from J; junction bases left unmatched: 5. The CDR3 has 12 amino acids.

The chain is built from TRBV28 and TRBJ2-7; the D gene is possibly TRBD1 (5 bases). V was pared by 5 bases and J by 5 bases, with 13 bases between. The CDR3 totals 13 residues. Germline CDR1 reads MDHEN; CDR2 reads SYDVKM. CDR3 bases: TGTGCCAGCAGTATTTTACAGGTTAACGAGCAGTACTTC. It translates to CASSILQVNEQYF.

This chain uses TRBV4-1 with TRBJ2-4; D not resolved. This CDR3 has 15 residues. With 1 base removed from V and 0 bases from J, the gap between germline ends came to 7 bases. The germline V gene has CDR1 MGHRA and CDR2 YSYEKL. The CDR3 bases are TGCGCCAGCAGCCAAGTGGGGATAGCCAAAAACATTCAGTACTTC. Amino acid sequence: CASSQVGIAKNIQYF.

The chain couples TRBV29-1 to TRBJ2-1, with TRBD2 identical over 10 bases. CDR1 and CDR2 (germline): SQVTM, ANQGSEA. This CDR3 is built from 14 residues. V lost 5 bases to trimming and J lost 9 bases; unmatched junction nucleotides: 10. The DNA of the CDR3 is TGCAGCGTTCCGCCTAGCGGGAGTCCTGGTGAGCAGTTCTTC. Its translation is CSVPPSGSPGEQFF.

The chain couples TRBV10-3 to TRBJ2-7, with D unclear. Trimming left V 0 bases short and J 2 bases short, with 5 bases between. CDR1 is ENHRY, CDR2 SYGVKD, per germline. The CDR3 covers 13 residues. Here the CDR3 reads CAISESGTYEQYF. The CDR3 DNA is TGTGCCATCAGTGAGTCGGGCACCTACGAGCAGTACTTC.

This clonotype was seen at least ten times. CDR3: CAWTQGTGEQPQHF. DNA for the CDR3: TGTGCCTGGACCCAGGGGACAGGCGAGCAGCCCCAGCATTTT. The genes are TRBV30 and TRBJ1-5; 8 bases match TRBD1. V shed 4 bases, J shed 7 bases, and the junction held 9 bases outside the gene matches. The germline V gene has CDR1 GTSNPN and CDR2 SVGIG (reference sequence). This CDR3 has 14 residues. Looking up the rest from reference TRBV30 and TRBJ1-5 gives the full variable domain: SQTIHQWPATLVQPVGSPLSLECTVEGTSNPNLYWYRQAAGRGLQLLFYSVGIGQISSEVPQNLSASRPQDRQFILSSKKLLLSDSGFYLCAWTQGTGEQPQHFGDGTRLSIL.

This clonotype appeared a few times. The V call is TRBV6-6, the J call TRBJ2-2, with D unresolved. Germline V gives CDR1 MNHNY, CDR2 SVGAGI (reference sequence). The CDR3 loop spans 17 amino acids. Deletions cut 0 bases from V and 2 bases from J, with 13 bases between. The DNA for the CDR3 is TGTGCCAGCAGTTACTCGCGAGAAAAGCTAAACACCGGGGAGCTGTTTTTT. It codes for CASSYSREKLNTGELFF.

The chain has TRBV14 and TRBJ1-1, with TRBD1 matching 9 bases. Germline lookup yields CDR1 SGHDN and CDR2 FVKESK. CDR3 length: 13 amino acids. After removal of 4 bases from V and 4 bases from J, the junction contained 1 base not matched to a gene. The CDR3 region has the DNA TGTGCCAGCAGCCGGGACAGGGCCACTGAAGCTTTCTTT. Its protein product is CASSRDRATEAFF.

There are many counts of this clonotype. CDR3 coding DNA: TGTGCCAGCAGCTTAACGCATCTGAGGGCTTATAGCAATCAGCCCCAGCATTTT. Amino acid sequence: CASSLTHLRAYSNQPQHF. This sequence joins TRBV7-3 and TRBJ1-5; D call uncertain. V was clipped by 0 bases and J by 0 bases, with 15 bases between them. The CDR3 loop spans 18 amino acids. Per germline, CDR1 SGHTA and CDR2 FQGTGA.

This clonotype was counted a few times. V gene TRBV5-1 combines with J gene TRBJ2-7; D might be TRBD1 or TRBD2, each matching 6 bases. The CDR3 has 14 amino acids. Trimming stripped 0 bases from V and 2 bases from J, with 9 bases between. Germline lookup yields CDR1 SGHRS and CDR2 YFSETQ. CDR3 sequence: CASSLAGAPYEQYF. The CDR3 DNA is TGCGCCAGCAGCTTGGCGGGGGCCCCCTACGAGCAGTACTTC.

There are a few counts of this clonotype. The chain has TRBV7-9 and TRBJ2-5; D could derive from TRBD1 or TRBD2 (5 bases each). This CDR3 contains 14 residues. Trimming pared 0 bases from V and 1 base from J, leaving 6 bases between. Germline values: CDR1 SEHNR, CDR2 FQNEAQ (reference sequence). The CDR3 loop is CASSLAGGQETQYF. In DNA form, the CDR3 reads TGTGCCAGCAGCTTAGCTGGGGGCCAAGAGACCCAGTACTTC.

This clonotype was found a few times. V gene TRBV25-1 combines with J gene TRBJ1-1, with 7 bases aligning to TRBD1. CDR1 and CDR2 from the germline V gene are MGHDK and SYGVNS. With 1 base clipped from V and 6 bases from J, the junction kept 5 bases outside the gene matches. The CDR3 is 14 amino acids. The CDR3: CASSEWARGAEAFF. For the CDR3, the DNA is TGTGCCAGCAGTGAATGGGCCAGGGGGGCTGAAGCTTTCTTT.

This clonotype has a count of ten or more. The chain recombines TRBV5-1 with TRBJ1-1; D not resolved. V lost 3 bases and J 4 bases, leaving 10 bases between the germline ends. The CDR3 totals 13 residues. Germline V lookup: CDR1 SGHRS, CDR2 YFSETQ. The CDR3 region is CASSWIGLTEAFF. The CDR3 DNA reads as TGCGCCAGCAGCTGGATCGGGCTCACTGAAGCTTTCTTT.

This clonotype was observed at least ten times. This rearrangement joins TRBV6-6 to TRBJ1-2; 8 positions agree with TRBD1. V trimming: 0 bases; J trimming: 8 bases; junction bases outside the gene matches: 5. This CDR3 has 14 residues. CDR1 is MNHNY, CDR2 SVGAGI, per germline (reference sequence). The CDR3 region is CASSYSGQGEGYTF. The DNA for the CDR3 is TGTGCCAGCAGTTACTCCGGACAGGGTGAGGGCTACACCTTC.

The chain uses TRBV20-1 and TRBJ2-5, with 11 nucleotides matching TRBD2. V shed 4 bases, J shed 1 base, and the junction held 8 bases outside the gene matches. From germline, CDR1 is DFQATT and CDR2 SNEGSKA (reference sequence). This CDR3 is 16 amino acids long. The CDR3 DNA sequence: TGCAGTGCTACCCTCGGACTAGCGGGCGTCCAAGAGACCCAGTACTTC. Encoded protein: CSATLGLAGVQETQYF.

This clonotype was picked up many times. The J gene is TRBJ1-1, the V gene TRBV28, with 9 bases that match TRBD1. The CDR3 totals 15 residues. Germline V gene sequence: CDR1 MDHEN, CDR2 SYDVKM. Trimming cost V 4 bases and J 3 bases; bases outside gene matches: 6. DNA for the CDR3: TGTGCCAGCAGTTCCCCGGGACAGGGAGACACTGAAGCTTTCTTT. This gives the protein CASSSPGQGDTEAFF.

There are a few counts of this clonotype. V gene TRBV13 combines with J gene TRBJ1-2, with 9 nucleotides matching TRBD1. The trim removed 5 bases at V and 4 bases at J, leaving 11 bases unmatched. Germline CDR1 PRHDT, CDR2 FYEKMQ (reference sequence). This CDR3 has 16 residues. The CDR3 spells CASSHRTGDSVYGYTF. Here the CDR3 DNA reads TGTGCCAGCAGCCACAGGACAGGGGACAGCGTCTATGGCTACACCTTC.

The rearrangement links TRBV6-6 to TRBJ1-5, with TRBD1 as a possible D gene (6 bases). CDR1 is MNHNY and CDR2 is SVGAGI in the germline V gene (reference sequence). The CDR3 extends over 12 amino acids. Trimming removed 6 bases at V and 6 bases at J, with 9 bases between. The CDR3 loop reads CASSQGIQPQHF. CDR3 DNA: TGTGCCAGCAGCCAGGGGATTCAGCCCCAGCATTTT.

This clonotype occurred a few times. The chain employs TRBV20-1 and TRBJ2-5, with D possibly matching TRBD2 (5 bases). Germline V gene data show CDR1 as DFQATT and CDR2 as SNEGSKA (reference sequence). The V end lost 2 bases, the J end lost 2 bases, and 9 bases lay between the germline ends. The CDR3 runs 13 residues. CDR3 region: CSARIANQETQYF. In DNA form, the CDR3 reads TGCAGTGCTAGAATAGCGAATCAAGAGACCCAGTACTTC.

The chain couples TRBV20-1 to TRBJ1-1; a possible D gene is TRBD1 (6 bases). The V end was cut by 1 base, the J end by 1 base, with 13 bases between. Germline V gene lookup returns CDR1 DFQATT and CDR2 SNEGSKA (reference sequence). This CDR3 contains 15 residues. The CDR3 is CSARVPGHPNTEAFF. The CDR3 coding sequence is TGCAGTGCTAGAGTACCGGGACACCCGAACACTGAAGCTTTCTTT.

This clonotype was recorded many times. The chain employs TRBV15 and TRBJ1-2; a weak D match, TRBD1 (5 bases). Germline V gene sequence: CDR1 LNHNV, CDR2 YYDKDF (reference sequence). This CDR3 comprises 17 residues. V lost 0 bases and J lost 5, with 19 bases in between. CDR3 nucleotides: TGTGCCACCAGCAGAGATTGGGCCCCAGGGCGGGGATATGGCTACACCTTC. The encoded protein is CATSRDWAPGRGYGYTF.